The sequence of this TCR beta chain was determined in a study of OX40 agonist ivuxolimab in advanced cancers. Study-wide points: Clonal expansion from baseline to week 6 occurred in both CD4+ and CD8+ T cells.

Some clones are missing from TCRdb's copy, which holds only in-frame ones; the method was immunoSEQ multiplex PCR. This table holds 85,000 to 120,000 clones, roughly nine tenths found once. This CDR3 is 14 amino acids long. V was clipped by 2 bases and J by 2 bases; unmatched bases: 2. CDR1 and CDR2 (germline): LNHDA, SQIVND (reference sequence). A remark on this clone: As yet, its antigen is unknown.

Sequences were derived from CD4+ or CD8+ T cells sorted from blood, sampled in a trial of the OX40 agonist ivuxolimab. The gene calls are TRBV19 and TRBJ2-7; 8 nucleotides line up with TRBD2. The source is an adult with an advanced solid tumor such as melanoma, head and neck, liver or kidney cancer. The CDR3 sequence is CASSISGGAYEQYF. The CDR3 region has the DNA TGTGCCAGTAGTATATCCGGGGGGGCCTACGAGCAGTACTTC.